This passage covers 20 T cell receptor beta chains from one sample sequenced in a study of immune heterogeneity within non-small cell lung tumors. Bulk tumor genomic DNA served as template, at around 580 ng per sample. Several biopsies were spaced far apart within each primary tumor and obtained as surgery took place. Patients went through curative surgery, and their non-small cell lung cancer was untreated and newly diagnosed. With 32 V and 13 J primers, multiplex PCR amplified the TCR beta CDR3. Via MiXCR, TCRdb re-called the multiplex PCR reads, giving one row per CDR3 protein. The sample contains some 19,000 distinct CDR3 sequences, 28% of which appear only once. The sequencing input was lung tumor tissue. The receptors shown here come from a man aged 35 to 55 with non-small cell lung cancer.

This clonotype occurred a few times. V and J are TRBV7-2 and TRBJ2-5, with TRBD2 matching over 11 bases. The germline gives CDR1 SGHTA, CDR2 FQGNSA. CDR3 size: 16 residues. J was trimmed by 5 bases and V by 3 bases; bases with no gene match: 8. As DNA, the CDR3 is TGTGCCAGCAGCTTGAATTTAGCGGGAGGGCGGGAGACCCAGTACTTC. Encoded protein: CASSLNLAGGRETQYF. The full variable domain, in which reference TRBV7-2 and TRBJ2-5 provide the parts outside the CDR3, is GAGVSQSPSNKVTEKGKDVELRCDPISGHTALYWYRQSLGQGLEFLIYFQGNSAPDKSGLPSDRFSAERTGGSVSTLTIQRTQQEDSAVYLCASSLNLAGGRETQYFGPGTRLLVL.

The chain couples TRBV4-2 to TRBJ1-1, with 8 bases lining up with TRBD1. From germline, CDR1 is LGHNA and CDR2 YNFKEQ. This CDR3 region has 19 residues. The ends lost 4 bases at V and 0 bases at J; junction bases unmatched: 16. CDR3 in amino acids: CASSRLIPGTGLLNTEAFF. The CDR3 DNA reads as TGTGCCAGCAGCCGCCTCATCCCCGGGACAGGACTCCTGAACACTGAAGCTTTCTTT.

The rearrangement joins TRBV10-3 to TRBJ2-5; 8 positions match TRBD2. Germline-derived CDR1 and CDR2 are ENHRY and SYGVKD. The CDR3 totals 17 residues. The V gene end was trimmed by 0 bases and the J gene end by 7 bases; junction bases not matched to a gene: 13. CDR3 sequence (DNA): TGTGCCATCAGTGAGTCGTCCTTGCGGGAGGAAGATGGGACCCAGTACTTC. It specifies CAISESSLREEDGTQYF.

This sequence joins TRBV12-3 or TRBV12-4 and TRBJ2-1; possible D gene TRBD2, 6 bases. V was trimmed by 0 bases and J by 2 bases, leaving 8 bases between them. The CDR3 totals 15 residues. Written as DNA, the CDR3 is TGTGCCAGCAGTTTAGCGCTAGCGACCTACAATGAGCAGTTCTTC. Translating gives CASSLALATYNEQFF.

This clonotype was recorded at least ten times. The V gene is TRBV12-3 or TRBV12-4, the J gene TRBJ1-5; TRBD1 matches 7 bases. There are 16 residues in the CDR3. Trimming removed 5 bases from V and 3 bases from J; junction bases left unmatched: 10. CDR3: CASSTTARGHNQPQHF. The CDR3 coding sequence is TGTGCCAGCAGTACTACTGCAAGGGGGCACAATCAGCCCCAGCATTTT.

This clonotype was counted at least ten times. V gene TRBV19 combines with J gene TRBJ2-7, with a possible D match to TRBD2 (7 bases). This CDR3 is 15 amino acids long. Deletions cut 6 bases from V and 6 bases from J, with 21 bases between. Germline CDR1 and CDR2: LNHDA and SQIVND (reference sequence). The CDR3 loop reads CASRPGGAAGAEQYF. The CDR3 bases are TGTGCCAGTAGACCCGGTGGCGCCGCGGGGGCCGAGCAGTACTTC.

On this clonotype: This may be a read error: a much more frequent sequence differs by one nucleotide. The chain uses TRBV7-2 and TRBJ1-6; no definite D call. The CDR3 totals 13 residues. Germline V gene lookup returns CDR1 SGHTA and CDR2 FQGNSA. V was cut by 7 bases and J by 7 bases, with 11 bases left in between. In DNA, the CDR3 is TGTGCCAGCACCCCAGCAATCAATTCACCCCTCCACTTT. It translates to CASTPAINSPLHF.

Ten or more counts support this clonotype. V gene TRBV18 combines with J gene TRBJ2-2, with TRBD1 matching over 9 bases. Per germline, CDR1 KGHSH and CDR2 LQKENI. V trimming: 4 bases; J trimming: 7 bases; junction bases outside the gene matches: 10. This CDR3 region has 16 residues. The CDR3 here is CASSRRDRGSDGELFF. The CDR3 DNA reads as TGTGCCAGCTCACGACGCGACAGGGGGAGCGACGGGGAGCTGTTTTTT.

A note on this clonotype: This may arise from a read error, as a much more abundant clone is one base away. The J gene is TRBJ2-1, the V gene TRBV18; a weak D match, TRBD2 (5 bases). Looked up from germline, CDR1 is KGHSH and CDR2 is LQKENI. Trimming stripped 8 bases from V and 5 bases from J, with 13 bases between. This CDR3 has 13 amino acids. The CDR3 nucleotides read TGTGCCAGCACATATGCGGGCGACAATGAGCAGTTCTTC. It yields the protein CASTYAGDNEQFF. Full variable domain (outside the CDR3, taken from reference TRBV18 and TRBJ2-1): NAGVMQNPRHLVRRRGQEARLRCSPMKGHSHVYWYRQLPEEGLKFMVYLQKENIIDESGMPKERFSAEFPKEGPSILRIQQVVRGDSAAYFCASTYAGDNEQFFGPGTRLTVL.

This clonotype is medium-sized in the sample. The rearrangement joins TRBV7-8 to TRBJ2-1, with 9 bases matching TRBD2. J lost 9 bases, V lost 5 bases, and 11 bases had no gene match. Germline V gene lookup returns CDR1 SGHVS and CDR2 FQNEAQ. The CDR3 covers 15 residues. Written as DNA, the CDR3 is TGTGCCAGCAGCCCTAGAGTAGCGGGAGAGACTGAGCAGTTCTTC. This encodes CASSPRVAGETEQFF.

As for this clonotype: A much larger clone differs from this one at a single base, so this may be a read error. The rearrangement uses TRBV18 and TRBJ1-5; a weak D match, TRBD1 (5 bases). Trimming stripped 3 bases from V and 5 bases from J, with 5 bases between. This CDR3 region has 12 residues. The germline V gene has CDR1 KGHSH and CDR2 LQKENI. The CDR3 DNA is TGTGCCAGCTCACCGGGGGATCAGCCCCAGCATTTT. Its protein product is CASSPGDQPQHF.

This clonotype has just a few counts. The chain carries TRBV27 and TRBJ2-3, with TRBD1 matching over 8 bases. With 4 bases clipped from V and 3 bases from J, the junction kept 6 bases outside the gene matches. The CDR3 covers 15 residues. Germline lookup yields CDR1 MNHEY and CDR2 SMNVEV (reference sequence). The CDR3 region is CASSSQGVRTDTQYF. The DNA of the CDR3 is TGTGCCAGCAGTTCACAGGGGGTTAGGACAGATACGCAGTATTTT.

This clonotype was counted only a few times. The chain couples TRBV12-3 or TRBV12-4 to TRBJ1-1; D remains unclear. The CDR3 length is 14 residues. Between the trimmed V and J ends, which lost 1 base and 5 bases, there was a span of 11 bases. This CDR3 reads CASSLERKGTEAFF. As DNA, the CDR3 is TGTGCCAGCAGTTTAGAAAGGAAGGGAACTGAAGCTTTCTTT.

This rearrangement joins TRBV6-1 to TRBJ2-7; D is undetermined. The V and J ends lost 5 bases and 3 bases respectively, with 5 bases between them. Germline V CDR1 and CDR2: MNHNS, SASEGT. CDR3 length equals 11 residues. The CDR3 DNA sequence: TGTGCCAGCAGTCCCATCTACGAGCAGTACTTC. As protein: CASSPIYEQYF.

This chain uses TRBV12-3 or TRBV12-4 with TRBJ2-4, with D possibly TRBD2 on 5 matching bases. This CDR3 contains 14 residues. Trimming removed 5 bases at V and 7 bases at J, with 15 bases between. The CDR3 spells CASSPSGKNNIQYF. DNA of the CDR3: TGTGCCAGCAGTCCCTCGGGGAAAAATAACATTCAGTACTTC.

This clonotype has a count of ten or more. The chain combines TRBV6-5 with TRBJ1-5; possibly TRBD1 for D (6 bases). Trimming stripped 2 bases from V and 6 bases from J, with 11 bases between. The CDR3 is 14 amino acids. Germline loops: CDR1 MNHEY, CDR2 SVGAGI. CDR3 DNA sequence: TGTGCCAGCAGTTACAGAGGGGGGAGTCAGCCCCAGCATTTT. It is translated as CASSYRGGSQPQHF.

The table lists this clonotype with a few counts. CDR3 in amino acids: CASRPGANTEAFF. CDR3 nucleotides: TGTGCCAGCAGACCTGGGGCCAACACTGAAGCTTTCTTT. The V gene is TRBV7-2, the J gene TRBJ1-1, with a possible D match to TRBD1 (5 bases). V shed 6 bases and J shed 2 bases, with 10 bases lying between them. Germline V gives CDR1 SGHTA, CDR2 FQGNSA. The CDR3 contains 13 residues.

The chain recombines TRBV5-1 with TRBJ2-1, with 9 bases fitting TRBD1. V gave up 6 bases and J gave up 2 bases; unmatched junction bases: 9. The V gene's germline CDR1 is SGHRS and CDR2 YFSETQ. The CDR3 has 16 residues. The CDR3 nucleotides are TGCGCCAGCAACCGAGACGGGACAGGGACCTACAATGAGCAGTTCTTC. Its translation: CASNRDGTGTYNEQFF.

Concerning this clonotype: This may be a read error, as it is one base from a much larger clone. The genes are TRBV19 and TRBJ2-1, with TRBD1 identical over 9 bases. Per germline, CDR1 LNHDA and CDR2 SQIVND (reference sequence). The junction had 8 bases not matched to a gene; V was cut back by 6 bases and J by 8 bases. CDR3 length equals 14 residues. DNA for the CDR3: TGTGCCAGTAGACGGGACAGGGTCTCCTATGAGCAGTTCTTC. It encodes CASRRDRVSYEQFF.

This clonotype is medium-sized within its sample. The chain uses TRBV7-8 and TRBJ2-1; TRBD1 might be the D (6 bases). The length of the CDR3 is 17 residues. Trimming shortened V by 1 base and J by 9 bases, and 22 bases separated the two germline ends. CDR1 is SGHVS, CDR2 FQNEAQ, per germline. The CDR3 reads CASSLGGGVGAKGEQFF. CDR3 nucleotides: TGTGCCAGCAGCTTAGGAGGCGGCGTGGGGGCCAAGGGTGAGCAGTTCTTC.